These 10 T cell receptor beta chains originate from one sample sequenced in a study of blood T cell repertoires in COVID-19. Using immunoSEQ multiplex PCR, the repertoire was profiled, and TCRdb retains in-frame clones only, with some absent. The repertoire holds 110,000 to 150,000 clones, approximately 80% seen once, with roughly 3% in the top ten. Sequenced input: peripheral blood. The receptors here all came from a woman aged 80 or over with acute or convalescent COVID-19.

The rearrangement links TRBV29-1 to TRBJ1-2; 8 bases align to TRBD1. This CDR3 spans 12 amino acids. Germline V gives CDR1 SQVTM, CDR2 ANQGSEA. V trimming: 7 bases; J trimming: 6 bases; junction bases outside the gene matches: 7. CDR3 sequence: CSASGQVNGYTF. The CDR3 coding sequence is TGCAGCGCCTCGGGACAGGTTAATGGCTACACCTTC. The full variable domain, in which reference TRBV29-1 and TRBJ1-2 provide the parts outside the CDR3, is SAVISQKPSRDICQRGTSLTIQCQVDSQVTMMFWYRQQPGQSLTLIATANQGSEATYESGFVIDKFPISRPNLTFSTLTVSNMSPEDSSIYLCSASGQVNGYTFGSGTRLTVV.

This chain connects TRBV7-3 to TRBJ2-3; 7 positions agree with TRBD1. J lost 7 bases, V lost 4 bases, and 11 bases had no gene match. There are 15 residues in the CDR3. In germline, CDR1 is SGHTA, CDR2 FQGTGA. CDR3 sequence (DNA): TGTGCCAGCAGCTCCCGGACAGGTTCGGGAAATACGCAGTATTTT. Translating it yields CASSSRTGSGNTQYF.

The V gene is TRBV29-1, the J gene TRBJ2-7; TRBD2 is a possible D gene (6 bases). Trimming took off 4 bases at V and 3 bases at J, with 13 bases between the two ends. This CDR3 has 13 residues. CDR1 and CDR2 (germline): SQVTM, ANQGSEA. The CDR3 region has the DNA TGCAGCGTTGTGAGCGTGGAGGGCTACGAGCAGTACTTC. Translation gives CSVVSVEGYEQYF.

This chain connects TRBV6-5 to TRBJ1-2, with D perhaps matching TRBD1 (6 bases). V lost 4 bases, J lost 4 bases, and 10 bases lay in between. The CDR3 spans 13 residues. Germline V gene data show CDR1 as MNHEY and CDR2 as SVGAGI. Here the CDR3 reads CASSFRGAYGYTF. The CDR3 nucleotides read TGTGCCAGCAGTTTCCGGGGGGCCTATGGCTACACCTTC.

The chain recombines TRBV25-1 with TRBJ1-2; 7 bases agree with TRBD1. J lost 4 bases, V lost 8 bases, and 16 bases had no gene match. The CDR3 totals 16 residues. The germline V gene has CDR1 MGHDK and CDR2 SYGVNS. The CDR3 region is CASQPASLPGGYGYTF. In DNA form, the CDR3 reads TGTGCCAGCCAGCCGGCCTCTCTCCCAGGGGGCTATGGCTACACCTTC.

The J gene is TRBJ1-1, the V gene TRBV11-2; 8 bases are a match to TRBD1. The J segment lost 1 base and the V segment lost 10 bases, leaving 11 bases of the junction unmatched. The CDR3 contains 15 residues. Germline V lookup: CDR1 SGHAT, CDR2 FQNNGV. CDR3 sequence reads: CATRRQGIANTEAFF. Here the CDR3 DNA reads TGTGCCACCCGGCGACAGGGGATAGCGAACACTGAAGCTTTCTTT. The full variable domain, rest sourced from reference TRBV11-2 and TRBJ1-1, is EAGVAQSPRYKIIEKRQSVAFWCNPISGHATLYWYQQILGQGPKLLIQFQNNGVVDDSQLPKDRFSAERLKGVDSTLKIQPAKLEDSAVYLCATRRQGIANTEAFFGQGTRLTVV.

Here the CDR3 DNA reads TGTGCCAGCAGCTTAGGGGCGGGGGGTTCACCCCTCCACTTT. Encoded protein: CASSLGAGGSPLHF. The rearrangement joins TRBV11-2 to TRBJ1-6, with D perhaps matching TRBD1 (5 bases). Germline CDR1 and CDR2: SGHAT and FQNNGV. This CDR3 comprises 14 residues. V dropped 1 base and J dropped 9 bases, with 10 bases sitting between them.

This CDR3 is CASSETGTTGELFF. CDR3 nucleotides: TGTGCCAGCAGCGAGACAGGGACCACCGGGGAGCTGTTTTTT. The chain carries TRBV9 and TRBJ2-2; 7 bases map to TRBD1. J was trimmed by 4 bases and V by 3 bases; bases with no gene match: 3. Germline V CDR1 and CDR2: SGDLS, YYNGEE. CDR3 length: 14 amino acids.

The genes are TRBV9 and TRBJ1-1, with 7 bases fitting TRBD1. The V and J ends lost 3 bases and 4 bases, in that order; junction bases with no gene match: 6. Per the germline V gene, CDR1 is SGDLS and CDR2 is YYNGEE. CDR3 length: 14 amino acids. CDR3 amino acids: CASSAGTAGTEAFF. The DNA of the CDR3 is TGTGCCAGCAGCGCAGGGACAGCGGGCACTGAAGCTTTCTTT.

V is TRBV27 and J is TRBJ1-2; D is ambiguous. Germline V gene lookup returns CDR1 MNHEY and CDR2 SMNVEV (reference sequence). The V gene lost 5 bases and the J gene lost 3 bases, with 13 bases spanning the gap. CDR3 length: 14 residues. For the CDR3, the DNA is TGTGCCAGCAGTCCTTCGGGTCTCGACTATGGCTACACCTTC. Its translation: CASSPSGLDYGYTF.